A selection of T cell receptor beta chains follows, all from one sample in a study of CD4+ T cells in melanoma. Sequencing used immunoSEQ multiplex PCR; TCRdb keeps in-frame clones, though not all of them. The table lists roughly 110,000 clones, about 92% of them singletons. The specimen was peripheral blood. The receptor source for this set is a human donor with melanoma. CDR3s include the opening cysteine and the closing phenylalanine or tryptophan. The order of the fields is J gene, V gene, CDR3 protein.

j_call: TRBJ2-2; v_call: TRBV7-3; cdr3_aa: CASSPLAGGRANTGELFF
j_call: TRBJ2-5; v_call: TRBV6-1; cdr3_aa: CASSEPNGGKETQYF
j_call: TRBJ2-5; v_call: TRBV5-4; cdr3_aa: CASSARTSGGVETQYF
j_call: TRBJ1-2; v_call: TRBV7-2; cdr3_aa: CASSPTGTYGYTF
j_call: TRBJ1-5; v_call: TRBV6-6; cdr3_aa: CASRGGASNQPQHF
j_call: TRBJ2-7; v_call: TRBV7-9; cdr3_aa: CASSPRTGRWYEQYF
j_call: TRBJ2-2; v_call: TRBV11-2; cdr3_aa: CASSLANHNTGELFF
j_call: TRBJ2-6; v_call: TRBV7-3; cdr3_aa: CASSFRDTPGSLGANVLTF
j_call: TRBJ1-4; v_call: TRBV11-2; cdr3_aa: CASSLVVGTGPEKLFF
j_call: TRBJ1-1; v_call: TRBV9; cdr3_aa: CASSVRGQGEAFF
j_call: TRBJ1-1; v_call: TRBV6-1; cdr3_aa: CATSRGQGTEAFF